This T cell receptor beta chain is from a study of shared clonotypes between healthy human individuals (dated by TCRdb to about 2020). Background for the entire study: The cohort included three men and a couple of women between 18 and 49 years of age. Per donor, three plates each were used for CD4 naive and CD4 memory, two for CD8 naive, and one for CD8 memory. The study deeply sequenced blood TCR repertoires of about five healthy adults to estimate repertoire size and the extent of clonotype sharing between individuals. Different laboratories and diverse techniques were used to prepare libraries and sequence TCR repertoires, to increase sequencing depth and limit assay-specific biases. Between about 0.9 and 9 billion PBMCs per donor were obtained by leukapheresis.

Paper-wide results and their limitations: The small number of donors limited the genetic and exposure-history diversity represented. Only blood was sampled, and tissue TCR repertoires likely differ from those in blood. Pairwise subsampling indicated that sequencing depth was expected to affect the degree of clonotype sharing among donors. Higher generation probabilities were observed for clonotypes shared by all four sorted-subset donors than for non-shared clonotypes. Incomplete sequencing was indicated by rarefaction of sorted-subset datasets, despite the large sequencing depth. Approximately 4.8% of naive CD4, 3.5% of naive CD8, approximately 2% of memory CD4, and about 0.4% of memory CD8 clonotypes were shared across four donors. Estimated clonotype richness was generally larger for naive than for memory subsets.

For the CD8 naive samples, CD45RO-negative cells were positively selected for CCR7, yielding a CD45RA+CCR7+ population from which TemRA cells were excluded. The donors were healthy, HIV-negative adults who had no recently reported acute infections or vaccinations. Every donor was a Caucasian adult living in Nashville, Tennessee, USA. Blood was obtained by leukapheresis, after which PBMCs were separated by Ficoll-Histopaque density gradient centrifugation and cryopreserved in liquid nitrogen vapor phase. Purity and quantity of every magnetically sorted T cell population were checked by analytical flow cytometry. Genomic DNA was isolated from every sorted fraction and measured by UV absorbance on a Nanodrop 2000c. As to this clone: The target of this receptor is not known. Base qualities are missing; no much larger clone stands one base away.

There are 14 amino acids in the CDR3, from cysteine to phenylalanine inclusive. The CDR3 DNA has 42 bases and is translated from base 1. CDR1 and CDR2, looked up from the germline V gene, are SGHRS and YFSETQ. V is reduced by 0 bases and J by 8 bases, leaving a spacing of 12 bases between them. Using the deep immunoSEQ assay, TCR CDR3 regions were amplified from genomic DNA by multiplex PCR. Genomic DNA extracted from each cell subset was distributed evenly over all wells of several immunoSEQ 96-well plates, and each plate served as one replicate. For sorted subsets, about 220 ng of genomic DNA, equivalent to tens of thousands of T cell genomes, went into each replicate PCR. The purified libraries were quantified using a Qubit 3.0 fluorometer, sized with a Bioanalyzer 2100, and then quantified again using the KAPA Library Quantification kit. Each immunoSEQ 96-well plate was sequenced on its own single-read 150-cycle Illumina NextSeq 550 flow cell. In the original analysis: Because only junctional sequences without quality scores were contained in the immunoSEQ output, filtering matching that applied to full-length reads could not be performed. To assign V/J genes and CDR3, sequences were annotated against IMGT germline references using PyIR, a Python wrapper for IgBLAST v1.9. Any read was removed if the V/J assignment was weak (E-value above 1e-6), the CDR3 was missing, or the read contained stop codons, out-of-frame junctions, or ambiguous translated residues. V3J clonotypes were defined by identical inferred V gene, J gene, and CDR3 amino acid sequence. The percentage overlap between two repertoires was calculated by dividing the number of shared unique clonotypes by the size of the smaller repertoire. Richness of each repertoire was evaluated using RTK rarefaction, the Chao1 estimator, and Recon v2.1 estimates of unobserved clonotypes. OLGA was used to compute generation probabilities for all TCRbeta clonotypes that the gDNA method yielded from a handful of donors. The table comes from immuneACCESS by way of TCRdb, which keeps in-frame sequences with V and J called. Part of the clones is missing from these tables; in studies checked, under half for an unresolved V gene and the rest for unknown reasons. V, J and clone size are taken as reported in that table, and D and trimming were inferred from the DNA itself. The sample contains 550,000 to 600,000 clones, about 98% of them found a single time. The top ten hold 0.25% to 0.35% of the sample.

The chain couples TRBV5-1 to TRBJ2-1, with a tentative D call of TRBD1 or TRBD2, each matching 5 bases. The sequence was obtained from a man aged 30 to 39 in good health. The sequencing sample was made of naive CD8+ T cells sorted from blood. Interpreted using the paper, the cell subset or site label stands for: CD45RA+CCR7+. At the DNA level, the sequence is TGCGCCAGCAGCTTGGCCGTGGGGGTCTATGAGCAGTTCTTC. It codes for CASSLAVGVYEQFF.